This T cell receptor beta chain emerged from a study of long-term antiretroviral therapy in people with HIV. Germline loops: CDR1 MGHRA, CDR2 YSYEKL. The CDR3 loop spans 16 amino acids. The V and J ends lost 0 bases and 3 bases, in that order; junction bases with no gene match: 5. Findings of the study overall: Comparison with controls showed narrower CDR3 length ranges in HIV repertoires.

Each HIV participant was treated in the United States. This clone was counted a few times. The antigen remains unidentified. They ran version v3.0 of the immunoSEQ assay at survey level. TCRdb's table, derived via immunoSEQ multiplex PCR, lists solely in-frame clones and lacks some. The profile shows about 28,000 clones, 84% of them singletons. The sequencing used unsorted PBMCs, collected 0.4 years after starting antiretroviral therapy. This TCR derives from a man between 18 and 35 years old with HIV. This rearrangement joins TRBV4-1 to TRBJ1-5; TRBD1 aligns across 7 bases. The chain's CDR3 is CASSQDADRANQPQHF. CDR3 sequence (DNA): TGCGCCAGCAGCCAAGATGCAGACAGGGCCAATCAGCCCCAGCATTTT.